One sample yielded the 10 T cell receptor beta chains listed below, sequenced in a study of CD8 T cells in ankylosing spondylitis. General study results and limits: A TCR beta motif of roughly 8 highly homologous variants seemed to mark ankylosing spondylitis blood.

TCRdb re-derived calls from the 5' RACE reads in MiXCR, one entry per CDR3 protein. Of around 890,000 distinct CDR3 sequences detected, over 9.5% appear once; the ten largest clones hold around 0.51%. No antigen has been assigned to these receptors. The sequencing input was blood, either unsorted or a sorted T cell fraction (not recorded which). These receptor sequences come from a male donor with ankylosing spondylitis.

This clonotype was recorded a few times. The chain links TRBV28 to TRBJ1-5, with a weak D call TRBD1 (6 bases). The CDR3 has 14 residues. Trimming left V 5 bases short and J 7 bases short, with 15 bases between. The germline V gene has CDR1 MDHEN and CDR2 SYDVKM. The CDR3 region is CASSQAGEYQPQHF. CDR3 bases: TGTGCCAGCAGTCAAGCAGGGGAATACCAGCCCCAGCATTTT.

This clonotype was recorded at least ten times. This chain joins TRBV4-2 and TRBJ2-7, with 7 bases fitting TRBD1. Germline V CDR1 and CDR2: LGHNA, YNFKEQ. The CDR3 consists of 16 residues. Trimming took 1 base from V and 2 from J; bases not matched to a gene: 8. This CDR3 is CASSQAIQGDPYEQYF. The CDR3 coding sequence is TGTGCCAGCAGCCAAGCGATCCAGGGGGATCCCTACGAGCAGTACTTC.

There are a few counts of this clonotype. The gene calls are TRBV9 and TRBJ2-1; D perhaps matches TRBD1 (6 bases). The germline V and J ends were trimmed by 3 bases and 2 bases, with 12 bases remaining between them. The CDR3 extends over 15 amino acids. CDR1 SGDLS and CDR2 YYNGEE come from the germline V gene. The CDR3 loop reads CASSAGQKTYNEQFF. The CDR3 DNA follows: TGTGCCAGCAGCGCCGGACAGAAAACCTACAATGAGCAGTTCTTC.

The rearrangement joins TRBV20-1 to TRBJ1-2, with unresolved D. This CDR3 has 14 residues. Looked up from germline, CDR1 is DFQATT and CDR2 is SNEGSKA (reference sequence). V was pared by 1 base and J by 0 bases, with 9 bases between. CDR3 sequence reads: CSARGPGTNYGYTF. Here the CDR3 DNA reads TGCAGTGCTAGAGGTCCAGGTACTAACTATGGCTACACCTTC.

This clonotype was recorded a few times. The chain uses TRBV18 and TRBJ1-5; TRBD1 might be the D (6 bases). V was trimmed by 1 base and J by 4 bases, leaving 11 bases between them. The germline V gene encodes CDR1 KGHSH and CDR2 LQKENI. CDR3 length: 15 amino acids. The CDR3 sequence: CASSPRSGDNQPQHF. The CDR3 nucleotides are TGTGCCAGCTCACCACGGTCAGGGGATAATCAGCCCCAGCATTTT.

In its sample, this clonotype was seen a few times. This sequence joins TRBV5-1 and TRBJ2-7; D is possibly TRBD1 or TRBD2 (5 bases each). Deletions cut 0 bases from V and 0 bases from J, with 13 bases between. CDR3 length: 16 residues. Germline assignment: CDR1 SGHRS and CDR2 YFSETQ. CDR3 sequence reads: CASSLDGDGSSYEQYF. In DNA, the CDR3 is TGCGCCAGCAGCTTGGATGGGGACGGTAGCTCCTACGAGCAGTACTTC.

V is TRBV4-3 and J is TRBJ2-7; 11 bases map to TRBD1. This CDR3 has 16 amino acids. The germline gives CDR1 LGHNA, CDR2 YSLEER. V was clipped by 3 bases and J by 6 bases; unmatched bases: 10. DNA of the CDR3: TGCGCCAGCAGCCACCTTATCGGGACAGGGGGTGGCGAGCAGTACTTC. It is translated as CASSHLIGTGGGEQYF.

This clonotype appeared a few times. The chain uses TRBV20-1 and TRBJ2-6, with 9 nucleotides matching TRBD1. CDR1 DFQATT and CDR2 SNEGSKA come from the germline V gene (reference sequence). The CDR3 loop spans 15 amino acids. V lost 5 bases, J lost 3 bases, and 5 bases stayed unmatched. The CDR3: CSAPDRGGGANVLTF. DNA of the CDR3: TGCAGTGCTCCGGACAGGGGAGGTGGGGCCAACGTCCTGACTTTC.

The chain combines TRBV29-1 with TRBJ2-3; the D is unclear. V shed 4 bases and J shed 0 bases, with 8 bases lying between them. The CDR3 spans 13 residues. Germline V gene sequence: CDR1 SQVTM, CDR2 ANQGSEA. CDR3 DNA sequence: TGCAGCGTTGCAGCAGATAGCACAGATACGCAGTATTTT. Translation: CSVAADSTDTQYF.

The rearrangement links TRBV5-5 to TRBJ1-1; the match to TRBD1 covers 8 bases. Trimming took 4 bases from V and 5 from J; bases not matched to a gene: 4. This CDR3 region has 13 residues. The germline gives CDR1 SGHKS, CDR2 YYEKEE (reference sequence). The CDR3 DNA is TGTGCCAGCAGCGTTCACAGGGGGACTGAAGCTTTCTTT. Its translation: CASSVHRGTEAFF. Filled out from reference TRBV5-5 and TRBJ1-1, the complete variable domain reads DAGVTQSPTHLIKTRGQQVTLRCSPISGHKSVSWYQQVLGQGPQFIFQYYEKEERGRGNFPDRFSARQFPNYSSELNVNALLLGDSALYLCASSVHRGTEAFFGQGTRLTVV.